A single sample is the source of the 28 T cell receptor beta chains below, sequenced in a study of blood T cell repertoires in COVID-19. Measured with immunoSEQ multiplex PCR; TCRdb has only the in-frame clones, and not every one. The sample consists of a few hundred thousand clones, approximately 84% of them appearing once. Sample: PBMCs or T cells enriched from blood (not recorded which). These receptors all stem from a woman between 18 and 29 years old who had recovered from COVID-19.

The chain couples TRBV20-1 to TRBJ2-4; 11 bases match TRBD2. Germline V gene sequence: CDR1 DFQATT, CDR2 SNEGSKA (reference sequence). This CDR3 has 14 residues. V lost 3 bases, J lost 9 bases, and 7 bases stayed unmatched. Here the CDR3 DNA reads TGCAGTGCTAGTCCACTAGCGGGAGTAGGCATTCAGTACTTC. It is translated as CSASPLAGVGIQYF.

CDR3 sequence: CAIARRVGGQETQYF. CDR3 in DNA: TGTGCCATCGCCCGCAGGGTCGGGGGCCAAGAGACCCAGTACTTC. The rearrangement links TRBV28 to TRBJ2-5; possible D gene TRBD2, 6 bases. With 10 bases removed from V and 1 base from J, the gap between germline ends came to 19 bases. The length of the CDR3 is 15 residues. Germline CDR1 MDHEN, CDR2 SYDVKM.

The V call is TRBV19, the J call TRBJ1-2; 7 bases are shared with TRBD1. CDR3 length: 12 amino acids. Germline-derived CDR1 and CDR2 are LNHDA and SQIVND (reference sequence). The ends lost 10 bases at V and 4 bases at J; junction bases unmatched: 6. The CDR3 bases are TGTGCCACTCGAACAGGGGTCTATGGCTACACCTTC. Protein sequence: CATRTGVYGYTF. Looking up the rest from reference TRBV19 and TRBJ1-2 gives the full variable domain: DGGITQSPKYLFRKEGQNVTLSCEQNLNHDAMYWYRQDPGQGLRLIYYSQIVNDFQKGDIAEGYSVSREKKESFPLTVTSAQKNPTAFYLCATRTGVYGYTFGSGTRLTVV.

The J gene is TRBJ2-1, the V gene TRBV30, with 10 bases fitting TRBD2. The CDR3 consists of 15 residues. Germline V lookup: CDR1 GTSNPN, CDR2 SVGIG (reference sequence). After removal of 4 bases from V and 8 bases from J, the junction contained 11 bases not matched to a gene. The CDR3 reads CAWTTGTSAFYEQFF. CDR3 DNA: TGTGCCTGGACTACCGGGACTAGCGCCTTCTATGAGCAGTTCTTC.

The chain couples TRBV7-6 to TRBJ2-1, with 12 bases that match TRBD2. CDR3 size: 15 residues. V was clipped by 5 bases and J by 9 bases; unmatched bases: 8. Germline lookup yields CDR1 SGHVS and CDR2 FNYEAQ. CDR3: CASSARTSGTGEQFF. In nucleotides, the CDR3 is TGTGCCAGCAGCGCTAGGACTAGCGGGACGGGTGAGCAGTTCTTC.

This clone was picked up one time. The CDR3 reads CASSEGGPQHF. CDR3 in DNA: TGTGCCAGCAGTGAGGGGGGGCCCCAGCATTTT. The chain combines TRBV2 with TRBJ1-5; D may be TRBD1 (5 bases). CDR1 SNHLY and CDR2 FYNNEI come from the germline V gene. Trimming cost V 3 bases and J 9 bases, with 6 bases left between them. The CDR3 loop spans 11 amino acids.

The rearrangement links TRBV10-3 to TRBJ2-5, with a weak D call TRBD2 (5 bases). The CDR3 has 14 residues. The germline gives CDR1 ENHRY, CDR2 SYGVKD. V was shortened by 6 bases and J by 1 base, with 12 bases between the two germline ends. The DNA of the CDR3 is TGTGCCATCAGAACGGACTCAGTCCAAGAGACCCAGTACTTC. As protein: CAIRTDSVQETQYF.

This clone was detected once. The CDR3 sequence: CASSPAGGPRTDTQYF. The CDR3 DNA reads TGTGCCAGCAGCCCAGCGGGAGGGCCGCGCACAGATACGCAGTATTTT. This chain joins TRBV7-3 and TRBJ2-3; 10 nucleotides align to TRBD2. The CDR3 has 16 residues. V was clipped by 5 bases and J by 1 base; unmatched bases: 6. In germline, CDR1 is SGHTA, CDR2 FQGTGA.

V gene TRBV6-5 combines with J gene TRBJ2-7, with TRBD1 matching 8 bases. CDR1 is MNHEY and CDR2 is SVGAGI in the germline V gene. The J segment lost 3 bases and the V segment lost 1 base, leaving 5 bases of the junction unmatched. This CDR3 comprises 15 residues. CDR3 in amino acids: CASSYWQGADYEQYF. The CDR3, as DNA: TGTGCCAGCAGTTACTGGCAGGGGGCTGACTACGAGCAGTACTTC.

The rearrangement links TRBV2 to TRBJ2-7; possibly TRBD1 for D (6 bases). CDR1 is SNHLY and CDR2 is FYNNEI in the germline V gene. The CDR3 extends over 12 amino acids. Trimming pared 6 bases from V and 3 bases from J, leaving 9 bases between. CDR3 loop: CASRGRGYEQYF. The CDR3 region has the DNA TGTGCCAGCAGAGGCAGGGGCTACGAGCAGTACTTC.

V usage is TRBV19 and J usage is TRBJ1-3, with a weak D call TRBD1 (6 bases). The CDR3 spans 16 residues. Germline V gene data show CDR1 as LNHDA and CDR2 as SQIVND (reference sequence). Deletions cut 7 bases from V and 0 bases from J, with 16 bases between. The CDR3 DNA follows: TGTGCCAGTATCCGGACAGTACCTAGCTCTGGAAACACCATATATTTT. It codes for CASIRTVPSSGNTIYF.

J is TRBJ1-4 and V is TRBV25-1; D gene unclear. The germline V gene encodes CDR1 MGHDK and CDR2 SYGVNS. This CDR3 has 16 amino acids. V was trimmed by 1 base and J by 3 bases, leaving 12 bases between them. The CDR3 region is CASSEWVSGANEKLFF. DNA of the CDR3: TGTGCCAGCAGTGAATGGGTCAGCGGGGCTAATGAAAAACTGTTTTTT.

The rearrangement links TRBV28 to TRBJ1-5; TRBD1 matches 8 bases. CDR1 and CDR2 from the germline V gene are MDHEN and SYDVKM. J lost 1 base, V lost 3 bases, and 8 bases had no gene match. The CDR3 sequence is 17 residues long. The CDR3 sequence: CASSFPPTGVSNQPQHF. The CDR3 DNA reads TGTGCCAGCAGTTTCCCCCCGACAGGGGTCAGCAATCAGCCCCAGCATTTT.

This clone appeared once. The sample carries other DNA sequences with the same CDR3. This chain connects TRBV30 to TRBJ2-7; no clear D. The CDR3 contains 11 residues. The V end was cut by 0 bases, the J end by 2 bases, with 2 bases between. Per the germline V gene, CDR1 is GTSNPN and CDR2 is SVGIG (reference sequence). Here the CDR3 DNA reads TGTGCCTGGAGTGTCGCCTACGAGCAGTACTTC. As protein: CAWSVAYEQYF.

This clone showed up just once. This CDR3 is CASSQGGLAGFFF. The DNA of the CDR3 is TGTGCCAGCAGCCAAGGGGGACTAGCGGGGTTCTTCTTC. V and J are TRBV3-1 (or the pseudogene TRBV3-2) and TRBJ2-1, with 13 nucleotides matching TRBD2. This CDR3 is 13 amino acids long. In germline, CDR1 is LGHDT, CDR2 YNNKEL (reference sequence). Trimming at V came to 1 base and at J to 16 bases, leaving 4 bases not matched to a gene.

The chain joins TRBV11-2 to TRBJ2-7; possibly TRBD1 for D (5 bases). The V gene's germline CDR1 is SGHAT and CDR2 FQNNGV. The length of the CDR3 is 14 residues. Trimming removed 4 bases from V and 0 bases from J, with 10 bases in between. CDR3 sequence reads: CASSYDSLSYEQYF. The CDR3 region has the DNA TGTGCCAGCAGCTATGACAGTCTCTCCTACGAGCAGTACTTC.

This sequence joins TRBV19 and TRBJ1-1, with D perhaps matching TRBD1 (6 bases). The V end was cut by 5 bases, the J end by 2 bases, with 15 bases between. The CDR3 spans 15 residues. Germline-derived CDR1 and CDR2 are LNHDA and SQIVND (reference sequence). CDR3 DNA sequence: TGTGCCAGTAGTCCGGATTTCAGGGGAAACACTGAAGCTTTCTTT. It codes for CASSPDFRGNTEAFF.

This clone was observed once. For the CDR3, the DNA is TGTGCCAGCAGTGAAATCGAGGGACTAGCGGGGCAAGAGACCCAGTACTTC. Residues: CASSEIEGLAGQETQYF. The V gene is TRBV6-1, the J gene TRBJ2-5; 13 nucleotides agree with TRBD2. After removal of 2 bases from V and 2 bases from J, the junction contained 5 bases not matched to a gene. This CDR3 contains 17 residues. Germline V lookup: CDR1 MNHNS, CDR2 SASEGT.

The rearrangement joins TRBV7-9 to TRBJ1-1; D is ambiguous. The V end was cut by 7 bases, the J end by 1 base, with 13 bases between. This CDR3 is built from 14 residues. Germline CDR1 SEHNR, CDR2 FQNEAQ (reference sequence). CDR3 in amino acids: CASTPEFGNTEAFF. Here the CDR3 DNA reads TGTGCCAGCACTCCCGAGTTTGGGAACACTGAAGCTTTCTTT.

The chain combines TRBV5-8 with TRBJ1-2, with D maybe TRBD1 (5 bases). This CDR3 contains 14 residues. The germline V gene encodes CDR1 SGHTS and CDR2 YDEGEE. V lost 5 bases, J lost 2 bases, and 13 bases lay in between. This chain's CDR3 is CASRQPGRNYGYTF. The CDR3, as DNA: TGTGCCAGCAGGCAACCAGGGAGGAACTATGGCTACACCTTC.

The chain employs TRBV20-1 and TRBJ1-5; no definite D call. The CDR3 is 13 amino acids. Germline V CDR1 and CDR2: DFQATT, SNEGSKA (reference sequence). With 3 bases removed from V and 3 bases from J, the gap between germline ends came to 9 bases. In nucleotides, the CDR3 is TGCAGTGCTAGTTCAGGAAACAATCAGCCCCAGCATTTT. Protein: CSASSGNNQPQHF.

The chain uses TRBV7-3 and TRBJ2-1; 8 bases map to TRBD2. The trim removed 5 bases at V and 10 bases at J, leaving 10 bases unmatched. This CDR3 has 14 residues. The germline gives CDR1 SGHTA, CDR2 FQGTGA. CDR3 residues: CASSTDILAGEQFF. DNA for the CDR3: TGTGCCAGCAGCACCGACATATTAGCGGGAGAGCAGTTCTTC.

This clone was seen just once. No DNA is shown, since the ends of the CDR3 on it are uncertain; the CDR3 is the one TCRdb lists. The rearrangement uses TRBV29-1 and TRBJ1-1. Both ends counted, the CDR3 spans 13 residues. Germline values: CDR1 SQVTM, CDR2 ANQGSEA. The CDR3 is CSVRAREDTEAFF.

The chain recombines TRBV6-6 with TRBJ2-7, with a possible D match to TRBD2 (5 bases). CDR1 MNHNY and CDR2 SVGAGI come from the germline V gene (reference sequence). V lost 0 bases and J lost 6, with 15 bases in between. This CDR3 spans 15 amino acids. The CDR3 nucleotides are TGTGCCAGCAGTTACTCGACTGCTAGCCGCGCCGAGCAGTACTTC. It codes for CASSYSTASRAEQYF.

The chain is built from TRBV5-6 and TRBJ2-1; maybe TRBD1 (5 bases). The CDR3 length is 15 residues. Germline CDR1 and CDR2: SGHDT and YYEEEE. The V and J ends lost 0 bases and 3 bases respectively, with 10 bases between them. DNA of the CDR3: TGTGCCAGCAGCTTGGGACAGAACCTCTACAATGAGCAGTTCTTC. It codes for CASSLGQNLYNEQFF.

V and J are TRBV7-3 and TRBJ2-5; D uncertain. Trimming shortened V by 5 bases and J by 2 bases, and 15 bases separated the two germline ends. The CDR3 sequence is 15 residues long. Germline CDR1 and CDR2: SGHTA and FQGTGA. CDR3 in amino acids: CASSPGLAWQETQYF. DNA for the CDR3: TGTGCCAGCAGCCCAGGCCTGGCCTGGCAAGAGACCCAGTACTTC.

The chain employs TRBV4-1 and TRBJ2-7, with TRBD1 identical over 9 bases. With V trimmed by 4 bases and J by 3 bases, 4 bases remained unmatched. Germline V gene sequence: CDR1 MGHRA, CDR2 YSYEKL. CDR3 length: 14 residues. This chain's CDR3 is CASSPLGQGYEQYF. In DNA, the CDR3 is TGCGCCAGCAGCCCATTGGGACAGGGCTACGAGCAGTACTTC.

The chain carries TRBV5-8 and TRBJ2-1, with 14 positions matching TRBD2. The junction had 5 bases not matched to a gene; V was cut back by 7 bases and J by 8 bases. Germline V gene sequence: CDR1 SGHTS, CDR2 YDEGEE. The CDR3 loop spans 14 amino acids. CDR3 region: CASERGLAGDEQFF. The DNA for the CDR3 is TGTGCCAGCGAAAGGGGACTAGCGGGAGATGAGCAGTTCTTC.